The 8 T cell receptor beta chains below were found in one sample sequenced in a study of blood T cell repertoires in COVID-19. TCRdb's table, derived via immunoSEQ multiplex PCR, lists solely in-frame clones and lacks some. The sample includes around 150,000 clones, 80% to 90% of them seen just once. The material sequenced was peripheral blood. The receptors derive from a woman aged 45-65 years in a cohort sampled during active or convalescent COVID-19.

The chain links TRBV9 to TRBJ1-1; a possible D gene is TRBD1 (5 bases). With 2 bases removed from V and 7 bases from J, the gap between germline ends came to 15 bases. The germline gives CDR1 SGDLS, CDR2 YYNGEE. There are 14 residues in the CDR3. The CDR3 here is CASSVRSADSEAFF. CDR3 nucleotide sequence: TGTGCCAGCAGCGTTCGGTCCGCTGACAGTGAAGCTTTCTTT.

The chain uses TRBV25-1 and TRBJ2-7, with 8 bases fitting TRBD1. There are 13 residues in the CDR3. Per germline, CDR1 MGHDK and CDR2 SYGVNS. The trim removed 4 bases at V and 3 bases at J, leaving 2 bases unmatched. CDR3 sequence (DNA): TGTGCCAGCAGTGCAACAGGGGGCTACGAGCAGTACTTC. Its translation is CASSATGGYEQYF.

The CDR3 here is CASSVGPQGRRGDTQYF. The CDR3, as DNA: TGTGCCAGCAGCGTGGGTCCCCAGGGGCGCAGGGGAGATACGCAGTATTTT. The chain couples TRBV9 to TRBJ2-3; D possibly corresponds to TRBD1 (6 bases). Trimming shortened V by 2 bases and J by 5 bases, and 21 bases separated the two germline ends. Per germline, CDR1 SGDLS and CDR2 YYNGEE. The CDR3 has 17 residues.

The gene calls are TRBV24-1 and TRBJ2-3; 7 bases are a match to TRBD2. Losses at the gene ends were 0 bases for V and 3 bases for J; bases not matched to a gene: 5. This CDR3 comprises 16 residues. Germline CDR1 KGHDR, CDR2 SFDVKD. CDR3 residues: CATSDLKFGGTDTQYF. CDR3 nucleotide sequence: TGTGCCACCAGTGATTTGAAGTTCGGGGGGACAGATACGCAGTATTTT.

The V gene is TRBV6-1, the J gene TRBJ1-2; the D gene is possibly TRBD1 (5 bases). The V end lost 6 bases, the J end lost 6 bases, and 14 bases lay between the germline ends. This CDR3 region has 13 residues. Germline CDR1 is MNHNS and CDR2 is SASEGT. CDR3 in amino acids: CASRIAGPNGYTF. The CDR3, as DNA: TGTGCCAGCAGGATAGCGGGGCCCAATGGCTACACCTTC.

Here the CDR3 reads CASSPPGLAGGHAGELFF. DNA of the CDR3: TGTGCCAGCAGCCCCCCGGGACTAGCGGGGGGGCATGCCGGGGAGCTGTTTTTT. This rearrangement joins TRBV14 to TRBJ2-2; 16 bases map to TRBD2. Germline-derived CDR1 and CDR2 are SGHDN and FVKESK. The V segment lost 4 bases and the J segment 6 bases; nucleotides outside the gene matches: 8. CDR3 size: 18 residues.

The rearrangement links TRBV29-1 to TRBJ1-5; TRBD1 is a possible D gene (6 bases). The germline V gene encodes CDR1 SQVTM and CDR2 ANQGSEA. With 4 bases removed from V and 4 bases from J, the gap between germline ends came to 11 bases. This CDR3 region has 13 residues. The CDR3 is CSVGGQKNQPQHF. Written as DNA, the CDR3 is TGCAGCGTTGGGGGACAAAAAAATCAGCCCCAGCATTTT.

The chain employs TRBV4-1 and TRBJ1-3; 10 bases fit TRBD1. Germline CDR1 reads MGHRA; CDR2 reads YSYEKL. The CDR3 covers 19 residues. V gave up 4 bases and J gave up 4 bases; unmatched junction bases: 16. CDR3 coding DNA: TGCGCCAGCAGCCCGCTTCCCAAGAGGGGGACAGGGGTCGGAAACACCATATATTTT. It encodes CASSPLPKRGTGVGNTIYF.